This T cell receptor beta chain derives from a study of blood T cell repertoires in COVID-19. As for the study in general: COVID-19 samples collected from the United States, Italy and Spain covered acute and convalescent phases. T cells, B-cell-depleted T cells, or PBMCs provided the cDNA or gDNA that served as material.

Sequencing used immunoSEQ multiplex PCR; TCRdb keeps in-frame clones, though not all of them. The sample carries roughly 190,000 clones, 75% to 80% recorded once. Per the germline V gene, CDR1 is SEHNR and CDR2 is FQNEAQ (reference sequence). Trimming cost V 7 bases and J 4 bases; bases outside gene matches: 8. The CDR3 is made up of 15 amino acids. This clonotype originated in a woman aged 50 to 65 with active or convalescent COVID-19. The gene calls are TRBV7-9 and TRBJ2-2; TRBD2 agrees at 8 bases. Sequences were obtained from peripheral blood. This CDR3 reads CASTGGSGTTGELFF. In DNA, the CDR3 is TGTGCCAGCACTGGGGGTAGCGGGACCACCGGGGAGCTGTTTTTT.